One sample yielded the 32 T cell receptor beta chains listed below, sequenced in a study of blood T cell repertoires in COVID-19. TCRdb keeps only in-frame clones here, not all; method: immunoSEQ multiplex PCR. This table has about 330,000 clones, 80% to 90% appearing once. The source material was PBMCs or T cells enriched from blood (not recorded which). The receptors originated from a man aged 25-45 years who had recovered from COVID-19.

This clone occurred once. J is TRBJ1-2 and V is TRBV30; TRBD1 aligns across 7 bases. V shed 4 bases and J 0 bases; nucleotides not matched to a gene: 5. There are 14 residues in the CDR3. Germline V gene data show CDR1 as GTSNPN and CDR2 as SVGIG (reference sequence). The CDR3 DNA follows: TGTGCCTGGACCCGACAGGGACCTAACTATGGCTACACCTTC. This codes for CAWTRQGPNYGYTF.

The V gene is TRBV2, the J gene TRBJ2-7; 8 bases fit TRBD2. V trimming: 7 bases; J trimming: 5 bases; junction bases outside the gene matches: 13. This CDR3 contains 15 residues. Germline V lookup: CDR1 SNHLY, CDR2 FYNNEI. The CDR3 nucleotides are TGTGCCAGCAAGAAGGAGCGGGGGCCAGGGCACGAGCAGTACTTC. This codes for CASKKERGPGHEQYF. The whole variable domain, remainder taken from reference TRBV2 and TRBJ2-7, is EPEVTQTPSHQVTQMGQEVILRCVPISNHLYFYWYRQILGQKVEFLVSFYNNEISEKSEIFDDQFSVERPDGSNFTLKIRSTKLEDSAMYFCASKKERGPGHEQYFGPGTRLTVT.

V is TRBV5-1 and J is TRBJ1-1; 8 bases map to TRBD1. The germline CDR1 and CDR2 sequences are SGHRS and YFSETQ. This CDR3 spans 16 amino acids. The V and J ends lost 0 bases and 0 bases, in that order; junction bases with no gene match: 4. The CDR3 loop reads CASSLGTGSMNTEAFF. DNA for the CDR3: TGCGCCAGCAGCTTGGGGACAGGGTCCATGAACACTGAAGCTTTCTTT.

Concerning this clone: Additional DNA sequences in this sample encode the identical CDR3. The rearrangement links TRBV5-4 to TRBJ1-6, with 7 bases matching TRBD1. The CDR3 covers 15 residues. The germline V gene has CDR1 SGHNT and CDR2 YYREEE (reference sequence). Trimming took 0 bases from V and 4 from J; bases not matched to a gene: 1. The CDR3 sequence is CASSLGGQYNSPLHF. Written as DNA, the CDR3 is TGTGCCAGCAGCTTGGGGGGACAGTATAATTCACCCCTCCACTTT.

The V gene is TRBV4-2, the J gene TRBJ2-7; D is uncertain. Trimming left V 0 bases short and J 1 base short, with 7 bases between. The length of the CDR3 is 14 residues. Germline V CDR1 and CDR2: LGHNA, YNFKEQ. The CDR3 DNA sequence: TGTGCCAGCAGCCAAGATGAGACTTCCTACGAGCAGTACTTC. This translates into CASSQDETSYEQYF.

This chain connects TRBV3-1 (or the pseudogene TRBV3-2) to TRBJ1-2; 7 positions match TRBD1. J gave up 3 bases and V 3 bases, and 7 bases lay outside the gene matches. This CDR3 is built from 15 residues. Germline assignment: CDR1 LGHDT and CDR2 YNNKEL (reference sequence). DNA for the CDR3: TGTGCCAGCAGCCATAAGGGGGCCAACTACTATGGCTACACCTTC. This sequence encodes CASSHKGANYYGYTF.

The chain uses TRBV5-5 and TRBJ2-1; weak D call: TRBD2 (5 bases). Trimming removed 6 bases from V and 2 bases from J, with 18 bases in between. CDR1 and CDR2 from the germline V gene are SGHKS and YYEKEE (reference sequence). This CDR3 has 16 amino acids. The CDR3 reads CASTAFRELTYNEQFF. The CDR3 DNA is TGTGCCAGCACCGCGTTTAGGGAGCTTACCTACAATGAGCAGTTCTTC.

V and J are TRBV7-9 and TRBJ2-1; TRBD2 matches 7 bases. The germline gives CDR1 SEHNR, CDR2 FQNEAQ (reference sequence). J lost 7 bases, V lost 1 base, and 4 bases had no gene match. The CDR3 runs to 14 residues. The CDR3 DNA is TGTGCCAGCAGCTTAGAGGGAGGGCAGAATGAGCAGTTCTTC. It is translated as CASSLEGGQNEQFF.

This chain joins TRBV11-2 and TRBJ1-6; 10 nucleotides align to TRBD1. The CDR3 contains 17 residues. After removal of 3 bases from V and 5 bases from J, the junction contained 7 bases not matched to a gene. Per the germline V gene, CDR1 is SGHAT and CDR2 is FQNNGV. CDR3 region: CASSLPPGQGNNSPLHF. The CDR3 nucleotides are TGTGCCAGCAGCTTGCCGCCGGGACAGGGGAATAATTCACCCCTCCACTTT. Full variable domain (missing parts from reference TRBV11-2 and TRBJ1-6): EAGVAQSPRYKIIEKRQSVAFWCNPISGHATLYWYQQILGQGPKLLIQFQNNGVVDDSQLPKDRFSAERLKGVDSTLKIQPAKLEDSAVYLCASSLPPGQGNNSPLHFGNGTRLTVT.

The chain combines TRBV7-3 with TRBJ2-3, with 9 nucleotides matching TRBD1. V was pared by 5 bases and J by 5 bases, with 8 bases of the junction left unmatched. From germline, CDR1 is SGHTA and CDR2 FQGTGA. The CDR3 extends over 15 amino acids. The chain's CDR3 is CASSPRDREGDTQYF. CDR3 sequence (DNA): TGTGCCAGCAGCCCAAGGGACAGGGAGGGAGATACGCAGTATTTT. The entire variable domain, with the rest obtained from reference TRBV7-3 and TRBJ2-3, is as follows: GAGVSQTPSNKVTEKGKYVELRCDPISGHTALYWYRQSLGQGPEFLIYFQGTGAADDSGLPNDRFFAVRPEGSVSTLKIQRTERGDSAVYLCASSPRDREGDTQYFGPGTRLTVL.

This chain uses TRBV6-5 with TRBJ2-7; a weak D match, TRBD1 (6 bases). The CDR3 is 12 residues long. Germline lookup yields CDR1 MNHEY and CDR2 SVGAGI. V lost 9 bases to trimming and J lost 0 bases, with 9 bases between them. This CDR3 reads CASSQGSYEQYF. The CDR3 DNA is TGTGCCAGTTCACAGGGCTCCTACGAGCAGTACTTC.

This rearrangement joins TRBV3-1 (or the pseudogene TRBV3-2) to TRBJ2-4; 9 bases fit TRBD2. CDR3 size: 17 residues. CDR1 is LGHDT and CDR2 is YNNKEL in the germline V gene (reference sequence). V lost 4 bases to trimming and J lost 2 bases; unmatched junction nucleotides: 9. The CDR3, as DNA: TGTGCCAGCAGCCTTCGCGGAAGCGGGGGGTCCAAAAACATTCAGTACTTC. It is translated as CASSLRGSGGSKNIQYF.

The chain couples TRBV2 to TRBJ2-4, with 9 bases lining up with TRBD1. The ends lost 10 bases at V and 2 bases at J; junction bases unmatched: 6. CDR3 length equals 14 residues. Germline values: CDR1 SNHLY, CDR2 FYNNEI. This CDR3 is CATRQGGSKNIQYF. The CDR3 region has the DNA TGTGCCACCAGACAGGGGGGGTCCAAAAACATTCAGTACTTC.

The chain combines TRBV9 with TRBJ2-7; 7 bases match TRBD1. CDR3 length: 15 amino acids. V lost 4 bases to trimming and J lost 5 bases; unmatched junction nucleotides: 12. Germline CDR1 is SGDLS and CDR2 is YYNGEE. CDR3 in amino acids: CASSPRIDRAHEQYF. In DNA, the CDR3 is TGTGCCAGCAGCCCCCGCATCGACAGGGCCCACGAGCAGTACTTC.

This clone was seen only once. The chain joins TRBV9 to TRBJ1-2, with TRBD1 as a possible D gene (5 bases). V was shortened by 0 bases and J by 5 bases, with 20 bases between the two germline ends. The CDR3 loop spans 17 amino acids. The germline V gene has CDR1 SGDLS and CDR2 YYNGEE. CDR3 in DNA: TGTGCCAGCAGCGTAGTGGGGTCGGGGGGACCGTCTTATGGCTACACCTTC. Residues: CASSVVGSGGPSYGYTF.

The rearrangement uses TRBV5-4 and TRBJ2-5; 8 bases fit TRBD2. The germline gives CDR1 SGHNT, CDR2 YYREEE (reference sequence). J was trimmed by 0 bases and V by 4 bases; bases with no gene match: 8. This CDR3 is built from 16 residues. The CDR3 nucleotides read TGTGCCAGCAGCACCGGGACTAGACGGTACCAAGAGACCCAGTACTTC. It codes for CASSTGTRRYQETQYF.

The V and J genes are TRBV3-1 (or the pseudogene TRBV3-2) and TRBJ2-7; 16 bases align to TRBD2. The germline gives CDR1 LGHDT, CDR2 YNNKEL (reference sequence). Trimming at V came to 7 bases and at J to 6 bases, leaving 9 bases not matched to a gene. This CDR3 spans 16 amino acids. The CDR3 nucleotides are TGTGCCAGCAACTCCGGGACTAGCGGGGGGGCATCCGAGCAGTACTTC. Amino acids: CASNSGTSGGASEQYF.

J is TRBJ1-5 and V is TRBV9; D uncertain. The germline V and J ends were trimmed by 0 bases and 1 base, with 8 bases remaining between them. The CDR3 runs 15 residues. Germline values: CDR1 SGDLS, CDR2 YYNGEE. This CDR3 is CASSVGEGSNQPQHF. The CDR3 DNA reads TGTGCCAGCAGCGTAGGGGAGGGAAGCAATCAGCCCCAGCATTTT.

Written as DNA, the CDR3 is TGTGCCAGCAGCTTAGCGGGACAGGGGGGAAGGCCCCTCCACTTT. This sequence encodes CASSLAGQGGRPLHF. J is TRBJ1-6 and V is TRBV7-2, with 11 bases fitting TRBD1. CDR3 length: 15 residues. Per the germline V gene, CDR1 is SGHTA and CDR2 is FQGNSA. Germline trimming cut 0 bases from V and 13 bases from J; bases unmatched to any gene: 5.

This clone has only a few counts. The gene calls are TRBV20-1 and TRBJ1-2; D is ambiguous. The germline V and J ends were trimmed by 2 bases and 4 bases, with 5 bases remaining between them. Germline values: CDR1 DFQATT, CDR2 SNEGSKA (reference sequence). This CDR3 spans 11 amino acids. The CDR3 region has the DNA TGCAGTGCTAGAACTTCCTATGGCTACACCTTC. It codes for CSARTSYGYTF.

This clone has more than one count but fewer than ten. The chain links TRBV10-3 to TRBJ1-2, with D maybe TRBD1 (5 bases). From germline, CDR1 is ENHRY and CDR2 SYGVKD. This CDR3 contains 12 residues. V was trimmed by 8 bases and J by 3 bases, leaving 10 bases between them. For the CDR3, the DNA is TGTGCCATCTCAGGGCCGGACTATGGCTACACCTTC. Its translation: CAISGPDYGYTF.

The chain recombines TRBV5-4 with TRBJ2-1; 8 positions agree with TRBD2. Germline assignment: CDR1 SGHNT and CDR2 YYREEE (reference sequence). The J segment lost 6 bases and the V segment lost 4 bases, leaving 12 bases of the junction unmatched. The CDR3 is 16 residues long. The CDR3: CASSLVFTSGGNEQFF. In nucleotides, the CDR3 is TGTGCCAGCAGCCTGGTATTTACTAGCGGAGGCAATGAGCAGTTCTTC.

This sequence joins TRBV21-1 and TRBJ2-2; the DNA was not used to check the table's D call, TRBD1. TRBV21-1 is classified as a pseudogene. The CDR3 length is 17 residues. CDR3: CASSKGGQGPNTGELFF. The CDR3 DNA reads TGTGCCAGCAGCAAAGGAGGACAGGGGCCGAACACCGGGGAGCTGTTTTTT.

This chain uses TRBV19 with TRBJ1-5; D is uncertain. From germline, CDR1 is LNHDA and CDR2 SQIVND (reference sequence). The germline V and J ends were trimmed by 6 bases and 0 bases, with 9 bases remaining between them. CDR3 length equals 14 residues. This CDR3 is CASSTQYSNQPQHF. The CDR3 DNA reads TGTGCCAGTAGCACACAATATAGCAATCAGCCCCAGCATTTT.

The genes are TRBV2 and TRBJ1-5; D possibly corresponds to TRBD1 (6 bases). CDR1 SNHLY and CDR2 FYNNEI come from the germline V gene. V lost 6 bases and J lost 1, with 10 bases in between. The CDR3 consists of 14 residues. CDR3 loop: CASRLGGSNQPQHF. CDR3 in DNA: TGTGCCAGCAGGCTAGGGGGAAGCAATCAGCCCCAGCATTTT.

A single count supports this clone. The chain carries TRBV5-6 and TRBJ2-7; the D is unclear. From germline, CDR1 is SGHDT and CDR2 YYEEEE. Trimming cost V 4 bases and J 6 bases, with 8 bases left between them. CDR3 size: 11 residues. As DNA, the CDR3 is TGTGCCAGCAGCCGCGTATCCGAGCAGTACTTC. Translation gives CASSRVSEQYF.

The table lists this clone with a few counts. The chain has TRBV4-1 and TRBJ2-7; TRBD1 agrees at 12 bases. Per the germline V gene, CDR1 is MGHRA and CDR2 is YSYEKL. The CDR3 spans 13 residues. V gave up 4 bases and J gave up 5 bases; unmatched junction bases: 0. The CDR3 sequence is CASSRDRGHEQYF. The CDR3 DNA sequence: TGCGCCAGCAGCCGGGACAGGGGGCACGAGCAGTACTTC.

This clone was seen a single time. The chain joins TRBV28 to TRBJ1-4; 8 bases map to TRBD1. This CDR3 contains 15 residues. The V gene's germline CDR1 is MDHEN and CDR2 SYDVKM. V lost 5 bases, J lost 7 bases, and 9 bases stayed unmatched. CDR3 DNA: TGTGCCAGCAGTCCCACAGGGGGTATAGGTGAAAAACTGTTTTTT. Its translation is CASSPTGGIGEKLFF.

A few counts support this clone. This chain uses TRBV2 with TRBJ1-2, with TRBD1 matching over 7 bases. V lost 3 bases, J lost 4 bases, and 2 bases stayed unmatched. This CDR3 has 13 residues. Germline V gene data show CDR1 as SNHLY and CDR2 as FYNNEI. This chain's CDR3 is CASSDGTAYGYTF. In DNA, the CDR3 is TGTGCCAGCAGTGATGGGACAGCCTATGGCTACACCTTC.

The gene calls are TRBV10-3 and TRBJ1-2; no firm D call. V shed 3 bases and J shed 0 bases, with 14 bases lying between them. This CDR3 is 16 amino acids long. Looked up from germline, CDR1 is ENHRY and CDR2 is SYGVKD. The CDR3: CAISEPGRASNYGYTF. The CDR3 region has the DNA TGTGCCATCAGTGAACCGGGGAGAGCCTCTAACTATGGCTACACCTTC.

The chain couples TRBV6-2 or TRBV6-3 to TRBJ1-5; TRBD1 agrees at 10 bases. The V gene end was trimmed by 2 bases and the J gene end by 9 bases; junction bases not matched to a gene: 10. CDR3 size: 16 residues. Looked up from germline, CDR1 is MNHEY and CDR2 is SVGEGT. DNA of the CDR3: TGTGCCAGCAGTTACCCCCGGGACAGGGGCGAAGGGCCCCAGCATTTT. It specifies CASSYPRDRGEGPQHF.

The chain joins TRBV5-1 to TRBJ1-1; TRBD1 is a possible D gene (6 bases). Germline assignment: CDR1 SGHRS and CDR2 YFSETQ. V gave up 0 bases and J gave up 1 base, with 13 bases separating them. The CDR3 has 16 residues. CDR3: CASSLGQGSGNTEAFF. The CDR3 coding sequence is TGCGCCAGCAGCTTGGGGCAGGGGTCGGGGAACACTGAAGCTTTCTTT. Combining the CDR3 with reference TRBV5-1 and TRBJ1-1 gives the whole variable domain KAGVTQTPRYLIKTRGQQVTLSCSPISGHRSVSWYQQTPGQGLQFLFEYFSETQRNKGNFPGRFSGRQFSNSRSEMNVSTLELGDSALYLCASSLGQGSGNTEAFFGQGTRLTVV.